A selection of T cell receptor beta chains follows, all from one sample in a study of control samples from healthy donors and cancer patients. Method: immunoSEQ multiplex PCR; TCRdb's copy keeps in-frame clones and lacks some. The table lists 100,000 to 150,000 clones, roughly 92% of them singletons. Input material: PBMCs. The receptors originated from a man older than 75 with head and neck cancer. Both conserved end residues are part of each CDR3. D genes are given only for firm matches. Size tells how often a clone was seen (once, few, many) or the class of an expanded clone, and some rows leave it out.

d_gene	v_gene	j_gene	abundance	CDR3nt	CDR3aa
NA	TRBV30	TRBJ1-6	NA	TGTGCCTGGAGTTTCGCAGGGTCCGATTCACCCCTCCACTTT	CAWSFAGSDSPLHF
NA	TRBV18	TRBJ2-2	NA	TGTGCCAGCTCACCACGGGAGGAAAACACCGGGGAGCTGTTTTTT	CASSPREENTGELFF
NA	TRBV30	TRBJ2-7	NA	TGTGCCTGGTCTAAGGCCGGACGGGTCTCCTACGAGCAGTACTTC	CAWSKAGRVSYEQYF
TRBD1	TRBV25-1	TRBJ1-4	once	TGTGCCAGCACCGAACGAGGGGGCCTGGGGGAAAAACTGTTTTTT	CASTERGGLGEKLFF
NA	TRBV5-1	TRBJ2-7	once	TGCGCCAGCAGCCCCAGTTCCTACGAGCAGTACTTC	CASSPSSYEQYF
NA	TRBV7-8	TRBJ1-5	NA	TGTGCCAGCAGCCCCCGGGACCCCCTGAGCAATCAGCCCCAGCATTTT	CASSPRDPLSNQPQHF
NA	TRBV24-1	TRBJ2-5	once	TGTGCCACCAGTGATTCAGCTCTCCAAGAGACCCAGTACTTC	CATSDSALQETQYF
NA	TRBV5-6	TRBJ2-7	NA	TGTGCCAGCAGCTTGACAGGTGGCGAGCAGTACTTC	CASSLTGGEQYF
NA	TRBV6-5	TRBJ1-2	NA	TGTGCCAGCAAAACAGGATACTATGGCTACACCTTC	CASKTGYYGYTF
NA	TRBV7-8	TRBJ2-7	NA	TGTGCCAGCAGCTCGGACAGAGATGGGGCTTACGAGCAGTACTTC	CASSSDRDGAYEQYF